This TCR beta chain derives from a study of cytomegalovirus exposure and HLA in healthy donors (dated by TCRdb to about 2017). Study-level background: According to an earlier analysis of 587 of the donors, about 179 million T cells yielded 117 million unique TCR beta sequences and about 300 Gb of sequence data. The study aimed to test whether signatures of past pathogen exposure could be identified by cataloging public T cell receptors. HLA typing covered class I and class II loci at four-digit resolution. Among 350 to 400 genotyped donors of the cohort, an average of about 240,000 unique TCR beta nucleotide sequences were sequenced per donor, roughly 18% of them non-productive. Every discovery cohort repertoire had been produced on one sequencing platform. Rather than using new phenotypic data, the later analysis identified candidate immune exposures from TCR beta sequences and from how often those sequences occurred across donors. The study used immunosequencing to profile the T cell repertoires of some 600 subjects and linked those repertoires to cytomegalovirus serostatus. Besides the first cohort of some 670 subjects, a separate validation cohort made up of 120 different subjects was used. In an earlier analysis of roughly 540 of the donors, high-throughput TCR beta sequencing was used to judge whether each TCR beta V gene segment behaved as functional or pseudogenic. An early release covering roughly 640 HLA-typed donors comprised about 310 gigabases of sequencing data and about 90 million unique TCR sequences. In a later genetic analysis, genome-wide SNP genotypes for about 65% of the roughly 670 donors were used, and that subset was treated as a discovery cohort. In a later analysis, previously published TCR beta repertoires from several hundred donors were re-analyzed and high-resolution HLA genotyping was added so that TCR occurrence patterns could be studied. Donor age, sex, ethnicity and CMV serostatus were compiled alongside the repertoire data. Roughly five DR-DQ haplotypes were handled as single units for association and clustering because linkage in the cohort was strong. Of the approximately 400 genotyped donors, over 70% fell in the genetic ancestry cluster associated with self-reported Caucasian donors. To predict cytomegalovirus infection status, the study brought together high-throughput TCR immunosequencing, statistical association of individual TCRs with disease status, and machine learning. Typing coverage differed by locus: A, B, C, DRB1 and DQB1 were typed in roughly 629-630 donors, DQA1 in approximately 520, DPA1 in 600 to 610, and DPB1 in 400 to 480. The paper's findings and limits, for the study overall: Across donors, most TCR sequences were observed very rarely, whereas some public TCRs were present in many individuals. The cohort was sequenced for TCR beta chains only, and without alpha or paired-chain data the features that could be detected were limited. Compared with the roughly 710-donor mean, donors in an Asian-associated ancestry cluster had fewer N-insertions in productive TCRs, according to a later genetic analysis. The study listed approximately 160 TCR beta chains as associated with cytomegalovirus. In a later analysis, HLA-associated TCR beta chains were found to be more clonally expanded and to have lower generation probabilities than equally common non-associated chains. A later analysis associated approximately 17,000 TCR beta sequences with specific HLA alleles at a false discovery rate of 0.05. An association between a missense DCLRE1C variant and V-gene and J-gene trimming of TCR beta chains was found in a later genetic analysis and replicated in an independent cohort. In a later analysis, most CMV-associated TCR beta chains were found to appear HLA-restricted, with HLA associations seemingly driven largely by CMV exposure. Linkage disequilibrium might explain the correlated functional status among segregating V segments, but an unknown experimental factor could not be excluded. In vitro tests confirmed that three of the cytomegalovirus-associated TCR beta chains recognize cytomegalovirus antigens. A cluster of highly shared sequence variants was judged likely to represent a technical artifact of the sequencing pipeline. In an earlier analysis of about 540 of the donors, most TCR beta V segments were observed in productive rearrangements about 87% or about 30% of the time, broadly matching IMGT annotations. CMV serostatus was the only immune exposure information available for the cohort. In a later analysis, the rate of TCR association differed among HLA loci, with DRB1 alleles having the most associated TCRs and HLA-C alleles having the fewest. The presence/absence analyses assumed that sequencing depth was roughly uniform across donors, and that assumption may not be true. The classifier was reported to diagnose cytomegalovirus status with high specificity and sensitivity in both the original and validation cohorts. Strong co-occurrence of HLA alleles, especially DR and DQ, made assigning TCR associations to individual alleles difficult. The authors suggested that the approach could potentially be generalized to other disease states and immunological phenotypes. In a later analysis, several top co-occurrence clusters were reported to appear linked to parvovirus B19, influenza, CMV and Epstein-Barr virus. A further reported finding was that TCR beta sequences accurately predicted the HLA-A and HLA-B alleles for most subjects in the first cohort. Because HLA typing was unavailable for some donors at each locus, only the typed subset was used in association tests. Because counts were too low, seventeen rarely observed V segments, including chromosome 9 orphons, were excluded from the earlier analysis of some 590 of the donors.

The cohort consisted of 600 to 700 healthy bone marrow donors. Cohort members were all nominally healthy when sampled, although unrecorded immune exposures were likely present. The donor tested CMV seronegative, placing the donor among the 350 to 400 seronegative members of the cohort. Every donor gave a peripheral blood sample, and the peripheral blood mononuclear cells from that sample were used for TCR beta sequencing. The Qiagen DNeasy Blood Extraction Kit was used to extract genomic DNA from the blood cell samples. Libraries were built with the immunoSEQ multiplex PCR assay. For the multiplex PCR, a mixture combining 60 forward primers for TCR Vbeta segments and 13 reverse primers for TCR Jbeta segments was used. Amplification of the CDR3 region of rearranged TCR beta genes was performed with a multiplex PCR assay on genomic DNA. On the Illumina HiSeq System, the amplified TCR beta libraries were sequenced as 87-base-pair reads. As for the original processing: A later analysis tallied 75 million to 95 million unique TCR beta chains across the approximately 670 repertoires, and approximately 12 million of those chains were shared by two or more donors. A nearest-neighbor algorithm error-corrected the raw reads and collapsed the reads into unique sequences, merging closely related sequences to remove PCR and sequencing errors. Alignment of CDR3 sequences to IMGT reference sequences was used to assign V, D and J gene segments. Each retained sequence needed at least a six-nucleotide match to both a V gene segment and a J gene segment. Rearrangements were called productive when the CDR3 lacked stop codons and stayed in frame with V and J; all others were non-productive. CDR3 was defined by IMGT convention, running from the second conserved V-encoded cysteine to the conserved J-encoded phenylalanine. The earlier analysis of 587 of the donors excluded any sequence lacking an unambiguous match to a single V gene segment. In an earlier analysis of approximately 560 of the donors, a V segment was called functional when productive rearrangements were above 56.7%, and segregating when the standard deviation between donors exceeded 5%. A statistical classification framework was built for diagnosing cytomegalovirus status from the catalog of TCR beta chain sequences. In a later analysis, TCR nucleotide sequences were compared against IMGT/GENE-DB human TR gene sequences so that V and J genes could be assigned. In a later analysis, CDR3 sequences and most-parsimonious VDJ recombination scenarios were assigned using the TCRdist pipeline. In a later analysis, each TCR beta chain was defined by its CDR3 amino acid sequence together with its V-gene family, and reads lacking a unique V-gene family were excluded. As a way to deal with suspected cross-contamination and a sequencing artifact, a later analysis dropped approximately 590 nucleotide sequences that were highly shared and had low generation probability. For each public chain, a later analysis derived a clonal expansion index from normalized ranks of inferred template counts within each repertoire. Generation probabilities in a later analysis came from a VDJ recombination model fitted to out-of-frame rearrangements, and those results were checked against IGoR. A later analysis scored TCR-TCR, TCR-HLA and TCR-CMV co-occurrence with hypergeometric tests, applying a repertoire-size bias correction to TCR pairs. A later analysis estimated false discovery rates by permuting HLA or CMV assignments 20 times. In a later analysis, co-occurring TCRs were grouped with DBSCAN, and TCRdist sequence similarity was added when clustering was performed within HLA-allele-positive subsets. For co-occurrence clustering, repertoires with fewer than 30,000 or more than 120,000 public chains were excluded, along with a handful of repertoires with anomalous nucleotide sharing. The source is immuneACCESS, and TCRdb retained only in-frame sequences with V and J called. Part of the clones is not carried over; for the studies checked, unresolved V genes explain less than half of this, and the remainder is unexplained. V and J calls plus clone size are reproduced from that table; the DNA served to infer D and trimming. In all, the sample holds about 73,000 clones, and roughly 82% of those were seen once. Jointly, the top ten make up 9.5% to 15% of the sample.

This clone is a singleton in its sample. Its antigen remains undetermined. Base qualities are not provided; no much larger clone lies one nucleotide away. Sequencing was performed on PBMCs. The sequence came from a man between 70 and 80 years old in good health and CMV-seronegative.

The nucleotide sequence reads as follows: TGTGCCAGCAGTGAGCCCAAGGGGACAGCCAAAAATAATTCACCCCTCCACTTT. Protein translation: CASSEPKGTAKNNSPLHF. Rearrangement joined TRBV25-1 to TRBJ1-6; the central 7 bases match TRBD1. Its CDR3 holds 18 amino acids, cysteine through phenylalanine. Left in the record is the CDR3 DNA by itself, 54 bases read in frame from the first base. The germline V gene provides CDR1 MGHDK and CDR2 SYGVNS. The germline V and J ends show losses of 3 bases and 5 bases respectively, and no gene match explains 13 bases of the junction.